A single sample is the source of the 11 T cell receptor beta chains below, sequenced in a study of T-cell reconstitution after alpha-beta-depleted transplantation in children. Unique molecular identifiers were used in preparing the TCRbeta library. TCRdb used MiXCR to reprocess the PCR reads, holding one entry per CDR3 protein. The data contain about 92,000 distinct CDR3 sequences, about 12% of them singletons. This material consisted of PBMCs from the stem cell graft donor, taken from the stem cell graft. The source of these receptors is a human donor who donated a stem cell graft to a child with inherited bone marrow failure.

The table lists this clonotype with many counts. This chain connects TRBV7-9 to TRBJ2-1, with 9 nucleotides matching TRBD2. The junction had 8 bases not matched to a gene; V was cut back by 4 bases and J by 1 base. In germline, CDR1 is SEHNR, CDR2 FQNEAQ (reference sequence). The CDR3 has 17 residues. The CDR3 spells CASSSLAGVRSYNEQFF. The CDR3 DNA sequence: TGTGCCAGCAGCTCCTTAGCGGGAGTAAGGTCCTACAATGAGCAGTTCTTC. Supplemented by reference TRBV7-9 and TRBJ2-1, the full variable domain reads DTGVSQNPRHKITKRGQNVTFRCDPISEHNRLYWYRQTLGQGPEFLTYFQNEAQLEKSRLLSDRFSAERPKGSFSTLEIQRTEQGDSAMYLCASSSLAGVRSYNEQFFGPGTRLTVL.

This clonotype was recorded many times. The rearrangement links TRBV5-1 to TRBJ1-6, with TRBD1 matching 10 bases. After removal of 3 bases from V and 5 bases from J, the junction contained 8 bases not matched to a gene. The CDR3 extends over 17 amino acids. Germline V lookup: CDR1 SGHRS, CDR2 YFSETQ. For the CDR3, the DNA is TGCGCCAGCAGCTGGGACCGGGACAGGGGTCATAATTCACCCCTCCACTTT. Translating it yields CASSWDRDRGHNSPLHF.

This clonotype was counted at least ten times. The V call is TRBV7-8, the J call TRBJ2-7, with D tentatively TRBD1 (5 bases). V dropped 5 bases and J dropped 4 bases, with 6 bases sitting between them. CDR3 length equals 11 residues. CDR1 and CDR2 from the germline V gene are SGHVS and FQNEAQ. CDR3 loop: CASSRQYEQYF. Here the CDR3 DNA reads TGTGCCAGCAGCCGACAGTACGAGCAGTACTTC.

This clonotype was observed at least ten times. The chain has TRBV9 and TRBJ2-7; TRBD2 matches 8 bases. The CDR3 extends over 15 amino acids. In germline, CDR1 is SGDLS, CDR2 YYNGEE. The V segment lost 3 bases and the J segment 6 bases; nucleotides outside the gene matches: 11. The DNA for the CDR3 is TGTGCCAGCAGCGCGGGACTAGAAATGAATCCCGAGCAGTACTTC. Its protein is CASSAGLEMNPEQYF.

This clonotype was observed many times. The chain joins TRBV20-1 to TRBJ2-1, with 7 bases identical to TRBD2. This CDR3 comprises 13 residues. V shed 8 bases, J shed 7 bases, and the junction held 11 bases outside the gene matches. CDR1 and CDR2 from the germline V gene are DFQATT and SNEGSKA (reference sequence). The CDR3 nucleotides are TGCAGTCTCGGGGGAGGGTCGGTTAATGAGCAGTTCTTC. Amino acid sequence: CSLGGGSVNEQFF.

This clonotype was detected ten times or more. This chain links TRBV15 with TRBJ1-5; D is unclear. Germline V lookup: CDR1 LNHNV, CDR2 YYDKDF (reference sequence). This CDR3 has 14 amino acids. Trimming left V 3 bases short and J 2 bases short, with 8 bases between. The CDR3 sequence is CATSSNIGNQPQHF. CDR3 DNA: TGTGCCACCAGCAGTAACATTGGCAATCAGCCCCAGCATTTT.

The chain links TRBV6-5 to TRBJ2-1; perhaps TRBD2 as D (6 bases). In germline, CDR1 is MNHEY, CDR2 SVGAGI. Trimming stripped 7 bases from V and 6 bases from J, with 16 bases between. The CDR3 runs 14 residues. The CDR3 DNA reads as TGTGCCAGCATCCCCGCAGGGAGGTCCAATGAGCAGTTCTTC. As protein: CASIPAGRSNEQFF.

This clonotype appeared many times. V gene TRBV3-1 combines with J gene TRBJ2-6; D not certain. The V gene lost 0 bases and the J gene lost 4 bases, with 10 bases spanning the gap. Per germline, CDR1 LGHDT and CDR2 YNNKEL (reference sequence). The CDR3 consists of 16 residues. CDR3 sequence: CASSQDSIRGANVLTF. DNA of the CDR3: TGTGCCAGCAGCCAAGATTCAATCCGGGGGGCCAACGTCCTGACTTTC.

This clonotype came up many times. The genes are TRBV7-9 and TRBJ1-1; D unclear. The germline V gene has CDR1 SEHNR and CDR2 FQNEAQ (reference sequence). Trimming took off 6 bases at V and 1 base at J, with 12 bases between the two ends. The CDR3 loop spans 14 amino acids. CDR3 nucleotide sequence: TGTGCCAGCAGGGAAGCGATCCAGAACACTGAAGCTTTCTTT. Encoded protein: CASREAIQNTEAFF.

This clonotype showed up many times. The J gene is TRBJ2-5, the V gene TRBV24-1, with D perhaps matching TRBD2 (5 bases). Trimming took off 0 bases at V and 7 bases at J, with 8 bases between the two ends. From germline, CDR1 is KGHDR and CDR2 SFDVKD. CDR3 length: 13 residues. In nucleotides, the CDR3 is TGTGCCACCAGTGATTTGGGAGGTTGGACCCAGTACTTC. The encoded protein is CATSDLGGWTQYF.

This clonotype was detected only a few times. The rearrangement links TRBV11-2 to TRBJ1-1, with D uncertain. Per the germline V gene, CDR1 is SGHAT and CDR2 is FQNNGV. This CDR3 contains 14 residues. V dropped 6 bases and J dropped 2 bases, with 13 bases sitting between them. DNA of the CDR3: TGTGCCAGCAGTGTGTCCATGGGAAACACTGAAGCTTTCTTT. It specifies CASSVSMGNTEAFF.